The present TCR beta chain was sequenced within a study of T cell responses to AZD1222 COVID-19 vaccine. Across the whole study: Second doses were pooled across both intervals (about 4 or about 12 weeks). General study points: Baseline serology detected seropositivity in only a handful of AZD1222 recipients.

Of note for this clone: Its antigen is not known.

The repertoire was sequenced with immunoSEQ multiplex PCR; TCRdb's copy has only in-frame clones and lacks some. The sample contains approximately 110,000 clones, 88% of which appear only once. In germline, CDR1 is MNHEY, CDR2 SMNVEV (reference sequence). The germline V and J ends were trimmed by 1 base and 3 bases, with 9 bases remaining between them. There are 15 residues in the CDR3. This receptor was identified in an adult in good health. This material consisted of peripheral blood, taken on day 0 of AZD1222 vaccination. The chain links TRBV27 to TRBJ1-4; D is uncertain. The CDR3 DNA is TGTGCCAGCAGTTTATTCGGCAGTTCTAATGAAAAACTGTTTTTT. Encoded protein: CASSLFGSSNEKLFF. Using reference TRBV27 and TRBJ1-4 for the parts outside the CDR3, the full variable domain is EAQVTQNPRYLITVTGKKLTVTCSQNMNHEYMSWYRQDPGLGLRQIYYSMNVEVTDKGDVPEGYKVSRKEKRNFPLILESPSPNQTSLYFCASSLFGSSNEKLFFGSGTQLSVL.